These 9 T cell receptor beta chains originate from one sample sequenced in a study of sequential checkpoint blockade in melanoma. Repertoires were generated with immunoSEQ multiplex PCR, while TCRdb's copy carries only in-frame clones and drops some. This table has about 9,100 clones, roughly 80% appearing once. Treatment in this sample: randomized to nivolumab then ipilimumab (arm A) or the reverse (arm B). The sequenced sample was CD8+ T cells sorted from blood (inferred from file names), obtained from a patient given nivolumab and ipilimumab in sequence. Source of these receptors: a human donor with melanoma.

The CDR3 protein is CASSLVSSGRNEQFF. The CDR3 coding sequence is TGTGCCAGCAGCTTGGTCTCTAGCGGAAGGAATGAGCAGTTCTTC. The chain employs TRBV5-4 and TRBJ2-1; 7 bases line up with TRBD2. Germline V CDR1 and CDR2: SGHNT, YYREEE (reference sequence). After removal of 0 bases from V and 7 bases from J, the junction contained 7 bases not matched to a gene. The CDR3 consists of 15 residues.

This chain links TRBV4-1 with TRBJ2-7, with 9 bases fitting TRBD2. The CDR3 has 16 residues. The trim removed 1 base at V and 2 bases at J, leaving 6 bases unmatched. Germline V CDR1 and CDR2: MGHRA, YSYEKL. The CDR3 is CASSQVSGGPAYEQYF. In DNA, the CDR3 is TGCGCCAGCAGCCAAGTTAGCGGGGGACCCGCCTACGAGCAGTACTTC.

The chain has TRBV19 and TRBJ2-7; 11 nucleotides agree with TRBD2. Germline lookup yields CDR1 LNHDA and CDR2 SQIVND (reference sequence). V was pared by 5 bases and J by 2 bases, with 5 bases of the junction left unmatched. This CDR3 contains 15 residues. DNA for the CDR3: TGTGCCAGTAGTGTCACTAGCGGGAGAGCCTACGAGCAGTACTTC. Protein product: CASSVTSGRAYEQYF. The full variable domain, rest sourced from reference TRBV19 and TRBJ2-7, is DGGITQSPKYLFRKEGQNVTLSCEQNLNHDAMYWYRQDPGQGLRLIYYSQIVNDFQKGDIAEGYSVSREKKESFPLTVTSAQKNPTAFYLCASSVTSGRAYEQYFGPGTRLTVT.

V usage is TRBV7-3 and J usage is TRBJ2-5; 7 positions agree with TRBD2. With 5 bases clipped from V and 2 bases from J, the junction kept 5 bases outside the gene matches. CDR3 size: 14 residues. Germline V gene data show CDR1 as SGHTA and CDR2 as FQGTGA. CDR3 nucleotides: TGTGCCAGCAGCCCCATGGGGGGGCAAGAGACCCAGTACTTC. It is translated as CASSPMGGQETQYF.

The CDR3 here is CASSLLRGRNPNSPLHF. The CDR3 DNA reads as TGTGCCAGCAGCTTACTGCGGGGGCGAAATCCGAATTCACCCCTCCACTTT. V is TRBV7-8 and J is TRBJ1-6; TRBD1 is a possible D gene (6 bases). CDR3 length: 17 residues. Trimming removed 2 bases at V and 7 bases at J, with 18 bases between. CDR1 is SGHVS and CDR2 is FQNEAQ in the germline V gene. Full variable domain (missing parts from reference TRBV7-8 and TRBJ1-6): GAGVSQSPRYKVAKRGQDVALRCDPISGHVSLFWYQQALGQGPEFLTYFQNEAQLDKSGLPSDRFFAERPEGSVSTLKIQRTQQEDSAVYLCASSLLRGRNPNSPLHFGNGTRLTVT.

The chain employs TRBV7-8 and TRBJ2-1; 7 bases match TRBD2. The ends lost 5 bases at V and 7 bases at J; junction bases unmatched: 11. The CDR3 contains 15 residues. Germline values: CDR1 SGHVS, CDR2 FQNEAQ. The CDR3 region is CASSPRVAGSNEQFF. The CDR3 bases are TGTGCCAGCAGCCCACGAGTAGCGGGTTCTAATGAGCAGTTCTTC.

The chain uses TRBV4-3 and TRBJ2-7; 11 nucleotides match TRBD2. J gave up 3 bases and V 4 bases, and 8 bases lay outside the gene matches. Germline CDR1 is LGHNA and CDR2 is YSLEER. This CDR3 is built from 16 residues. CDR3 DNA: TGCGCCAGCAGCCTCGCCGTAGCGGGAGGGGACTACGAGCAGTACTTC. This gives the protein CASSLAVAGGDYEQYF.

This clone is medium-sized by share. V and J are TRBV6-4 and TRBJ2-7; 7 nucleotides line up with TRBD1. Per the germline V gene, CDR1 is MRHNA and CDR2 is SNTAGT. This CDR3 has 14 amino acids. V dropped 5 bases and J dropped 0; count of bases not matched to a gene: 4. CDR3 in DNA: TGTGCCAGCAGTACCGGGACAGACTCCTACGAGCAGTACTTC. Translating it yields CASSTGTDSYEQYF.

The chain combines TRBV4-1 with TRBJ2-1, with 8 bases fitting TRBD2. Per germline, CDR1 MGHRA and CDR2 YSYEKL. The CDR3 is 13 amino acids. After removal of 4 bases from V and 9 bases from J, the junction contained 5 bases not matched to a gene. The CDR3 bases are TGCGCCAGCAGCCCCACCGGGAGGGTTGAGCAGTTCTTC. This gives the protein CASSPTGRVEQFF.